One sample yielded the 14 T cell receptor beta chains listed below, sequenced in a study of blood T cell repertoires in COVID-19. Repertoires were generated with immunoSEQ multiplex PCR, while TCRdb's copy carries only in-frame clones and drops some. The sample lists approximately 140,000 clones; over 60% were seen once. Sequenced input: peripheral blood. Every receptor here comes from a man aged 50-60 years with acute or convalescent COVID-19.

The CDR3, as DNA: TGTGCCAGCATCCCCCGGGATCTGGGTTACAATGAGCAGTTCTTC. Amino acids: CASIPRDLGYNEQFF. This chain joins TRBV2 and TRBJ2-1, with D tentatively TRBD2 (5 bases). The V gene lost 7 bases and the J gene lost 4 bases, with 17 bases spanning the gap. Germline V gene sequence: CDR1 SNHLY, CDR2 FYNNEI. CDR3 length: 15 residues.

V usage is TRBV6-4 and J usage is TRBJ2-7; 11 bases agree with TRBD2. The CDR3 loop spans 15 amino acids. After removal of 7 bases from V and 0 bases from J, the junction contained 5 bases not matched to a gene. CDR1 is MRHNA, CDR2 SNTAGT, per germline. The CDR3 nucleotides read TGTGCCAGCAAACGGACTAGCGGGCCCTCCTACGAGCAGTACGTC. Translating it yields CASKRTSGPSYEQYV.

The rearrangement joins TRBV5-1 to TRBJ2-5; D is undetermined. The CDR3 sequence is 15 residues long. Trimming left V 0 bases short and J 5 bases short, with 14 bases between. Per germline, CDR1 SGHRS and CDR2 YFSETQ. CDR3 DNA: TGCGCCAGCAGCTTGGCCCCAGCGATCCGGGAGACCCAGTACTTC. This translates into CASSLAPAIRETQYF.

This chain's CDR3 is CSAIFTNGYTF. The CDR3 DNA follows: TGCAGTGCTATTTTTACAAATGGCTACACCTTC. V and J are TRBV20-1 and TRBJ1-2; D unclear. CDR1 is DFQATT, CDR2 SNEGSKA, per germline (reference sequence). V gave up 4 bases and J gave up 6 bases, with 9 bases separating them. The CDR3 extends over 11 amino acids.

The V call is TRBV30, the J call TRBJ2-5; 11 bases agree with TRBD2. Losses at the gene ends were 8 bases for V and 3 bases for J; bases not matched to a gene: 11. Per the germline V gene, CDR1 is GTSNPN and CDR2 is SVGIG (reference sequence). The CDR3 runs to 15 residues. This CDR3 is CAGGLAGGHKETQYF. As DNA, the CDR3 is TGTGCCGGAGGTCTAGCGGGGGGACATAAAGAGACCCAGTACTTC. Combining the CDR3 with reference TRBV30 and TRBJ2-5 gives the whole variable domain SQTIHQWPATLVQPVGSPLSLECTVEGTSNPNLYWYRQAAGRGLQLLFYSVGIGQISSEVPQNLSASRPQDRQFILSSKKLLLSDSGFYLCAGGLAGGHKETQYFGPGTRLLVL.

V is TRBV2 and J is TRBJ1-2, with 7 bases aligning to TRBD1. V gave up 5 bases and J gave up 7 bases; unmatched junction bases: 1. Germline V gene sequence: CDR1 SNHLY, CDR2 FYNNEI. CDR3 size: 11 residues. CDR3 bases: TGTGCCAGCAGTTACAGGGGTGGCTACACCTTC. Translating gives CASSYRGGYTF.

V usage is TRBV24-1 and J usage is TRBJ2-3; 11 bases are a match to TRBD1. The CDR3 contains 19 residues. The ends lost 2 bases at V and 1 base at J; junction bases unmatched: 10. Germline V gene lookup returns CDR1 KGHDR and CDR2 SFDVKD. CDR3 region: CATSDSWDRGGGGTDTQYF. The CDR3, as DNA: TGTGCCACCAGTGATTCCTGGGACAGGGGGGGAGGAGGCACAGATACGCAGTATTTT.

The chain links TRBV30 to TRBJ1-2; D is undetermined. Deletions cut 5 bases from V and 3 bases from J, with 10 bases between. Germline V gene data show CDR1 as GTSNPN and CDR2 as SVGIG (reference sequence). The CDR3 spans 12 residues. The DNA of the CDR3 is TGTGCCTGGGCCCGAGTGGACTATGGCTACACCTTC. It encodes CAWARVDYGYTF. Full variable domain (rest looked up from reference TRBV30 and TRBJ1-2): SQTIHQWPATLVQPVGSPLSLECTVEGTSNPNLYWYRQAAGRGLQLLFYSVGIGQISSEVPQNLSASRPQDRQFILSSKKLLLSDSGFYLCAWARVDYGYTFGSGTRLTVV.

V usage is TRBV5-1 and J usage is TRBJ1-2; 8 bases map to TRBD1. CDR1 SGHRS and CDR2 YFSETQ come from the germline V gene. There are 14 residues in the CDR3. V was clipped by 0 bases and J by 4 bases; unmatched bases: 2. CDR3 DNA: TGCGCCAGCAGCTTGGGGGGACAGGTCTATGGCTACACCTTC. This sequence encodes CASSLGGQVYGYTF.

This clone was seen just once. The gene calls are TRBV5-6 and TRBJ1-2, with TRBD1 matching 11 bases. Germline loops: CDR1 SGHDT, CDR2 YYEEEE. There are 19 residues in the CDR3. V dropped 2 bases and J dropped 4; count of bases not matched to a gene: 16. In nucleotides, the CDR3 is TGTGCCAGCAGCTTTCGGACAGGGGGCATCCCCCGAGTCGGCTATGGCTACACCTTC. It is translated as CASSFRTGGIPRVGYGYTF.

The genes are TRBV7-8 and TRBJ1-2; 7 bases fit TRBD1. Trimming removed 1 base from V and 1 base from J; junction bases left unmatched: 6. The CDR3 spans 16 residues. Germline CDR1 reads SGHVS; CDR2 reads FQNEAQ. The CDR3, as DNA: TGTGCCAGCAGCTTAGAACCGGGACAGATTAACTATGGCTACACCTTC. Its translation is CASSLEPGQINYGYTF.

A single count supports this clone. The chain combines TRBV24-1 with TRBJ1-1; 8 bases line up with TRBD1. The CDR3 consists of 16 residues. Germline CDR1 reads KGHDR; CDR2 reads SFDVKD. Trimming took 4 bases from V and 4 from J; bases not matched to a gene: 10. The CDR3 bases are TGTGCCACCAGTGAGAGACAGGGGCCGGGGGGCACTGAAGCTTTCTTT. Translating it yields CATSERQGPGGTEAFF.

The CDR3 nucleotides are TGTGCCAGCAGTAGGGGGGGGGTAAAGCAGTACTTC. Its translation: CASSRGGVKQYF. This chain joins TRBV12-3 or TRBV12-4 and TRBJ2-7, with a possible D match to TRBD2 (7 bases). Trimming left V 5 bases short and J 8 bases short, with 13 bases between. The CDR3 totals 12 residues.

This chain connects TRBV7-2 to TRBJ2-2, with 12 bases identical to TRBD2. With V trimmed by 2 bases and J by 3 bases, 7 bases remained unmatched. Germline CDR1 and CDR2: SGHTA and FQGNSA. The CDR3 loop spans 18 amino acids. This CDR3 is CASSLLASGGAYTGELFF. DNA of the CDR3: TGTGCCAGCAGCTTATTGGCTAGCGGGGGGGCCTACACCGGGGAGCTGTTTTTT.